The sequence of this T cell receptor (beta chain) was determined in a study of CD8+CD57+ T cells in acquired aplastic anemia (dated by TCRdb to the late 2010s). About the investigation overall: A mean of 3.2 ug of DNA, ranging from roughly 0.17 to 30 ug, was extracted from sorted CD4+ and CD8+ cells. CD8+CD57+ expansion was defined as a frequency above the mean frequency observed in healthy subjects. On the study overall, not on this receptor specifically: Twenty-nine CD8+ CDR3 sequences were found in both patients and controls but appeared to be highly expressed in patients and within the immunodominant clones of the patients. Patients and healthy controls showed no significant difference in CD8+ Simpson's diversity (P=0.060).

Profiling of TCR beta VDJ combinations and CDR3 sequences used genomic DNA as the template. An Illumina HiSeq 2000 was the platform used for TCR repertoire sequencing. The authors' analysis ran thus. Repertoires were assessed using TRBV/TRBJ rearrangement plots, CDR3 size and DJ length profiles, and Simpson's diversity index. The immunodominant clone was defined as the most abundant DNA sequence in deep sequencing data. CDR3 amino acid sequences were screened for sharing across subjects and compared with published repertoires and the VDJdb database. TCRdb ran its own pipeline on the public reads, namely fastp trimming at Q25 and MiXCR clone calling, and kept in-frame beta chains. CDR3 protein sequences are deduplicated, and each keeps its most common genes and DNA. Clone size and V and J calls follow TCRdb, not the original study. The sample yields approximately 150,000 distinct CDR3 sequences; 45% to 55% were counted once. Around 1% of the sample rests with the top ten.

The CDR3 is made up of 12 amino acids, end residues included. Solely the CDR3 DNA is kept, with 36 bases framed from the first base. V is reduced by 3 bases and J by 11 bases, leaving a spacing of 13 bases between them. CDR1 and CDR2 were assigned from the germline V gene (reference sequence) as DFQATT and SNEGSKA. Flow cytometry had shown CD8+CD57+ cell expansion in the patients selected for sequencing. Severe acquired aplastic anemia was diagnosed in all patients according to International Study of Aplastic Anemia and Agranulocytosis and Camitta criteria. No therapy had been received by the patients at the time of blood sampling. In the study, sorted CD4+ and CD8+ blood T cells from patients with severe aplastic anemia and from healthy subjects underwent deep sequencing of TCR repertoires. In the USA, patient enrollment took place under clinicaltrials.gov protocols 00001620, 01623167, 00001397, 00071045, 00081523 and 00961064. Ficoll-Paque density gradient centrifugation was used to isolate peripheral blood mononuclear cells. Before DNA was extracted, CD4+ and CD8+ T cells were sorted using either FACS or magnetic beads.

Details on this clonotype: Its antigen is not yet known. Since the CDR3 does not end with the conserved phenylalanine or tryptophan, this likely comes from a read error.

Sequencing input: sorted CD4+, CD8+, or CD8+CD57+ T cells (not recorded which) from PBMCs. The V and J segments used are TRBV20-1 and TRBJ1-4; the D gene cannot be named for sure. The clonotype was recovered from a human donor with aplastic anemia. The nucleotide sequence is TGCAGTGCTAGGGAGCAATACGACAAACTGTTTCTT. The encoded protein is CSAREQYDKLFL.